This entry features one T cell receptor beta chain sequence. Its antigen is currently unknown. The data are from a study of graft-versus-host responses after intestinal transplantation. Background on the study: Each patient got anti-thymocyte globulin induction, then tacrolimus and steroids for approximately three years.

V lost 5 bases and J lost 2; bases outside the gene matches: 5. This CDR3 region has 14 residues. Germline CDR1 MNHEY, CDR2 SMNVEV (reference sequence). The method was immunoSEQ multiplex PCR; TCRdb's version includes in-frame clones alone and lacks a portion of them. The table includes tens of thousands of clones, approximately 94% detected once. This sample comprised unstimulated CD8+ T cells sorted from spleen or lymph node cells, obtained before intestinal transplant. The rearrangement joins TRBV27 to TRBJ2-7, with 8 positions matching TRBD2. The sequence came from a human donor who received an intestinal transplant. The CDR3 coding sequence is TGTGCCAGCAGTCCGGGACTAGTCACCTACGAGCAGTACTTC. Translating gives CASSPGLVTYEQYF.